The 32 T cell receptor beta chains below all came from one sample that was sequenced in a study of blood T cell repertoires in COVID-19. The protocol was immunoSEQ multiplex PCR, while the TCRdb copy is restricted to in-frame clones and leaves out a portion. Of approximately 290,000 clones listed, around 89% are singletons. Sequenced sample: peripheral blood. Receptor source: a man between 25 and 39 years old with acute or convalescent COVID-19.

The chain employs TRBV7-9 and TRBJ2-1; 7 bases agree with TRBD2. CDR3 size: 15 residues. Germline loops: CDR1 SEHNR, CDR2 FQNEAQ (reference sequence). V lost 4 bases and J lost 8; bases outside the gene matches: 11. The chain's CDR3 is CASSSSRTRIYEQFF. In DNA, the CDR3 is TGTGCCAGCAGCTCTTCACGGACTAGAATCTATGAGCAGTTCTTC. Drawing the rest from reference TRBV7-9 and TRBJ2-1, the complete variable domain is DTGVSQNPRHKITKRGQNVTFRCDPISEHNRLYWYRQTLGQGPEFLTYFQNEAQLEKSRLLSDRFSAERPKGSFSTLEIQRTEQGDSAMYLCASSSSRTRIYEQFFGPGTRLTVL.

A single count supports this clone. The chain uses TRBV2 and TRBJ1-4; TRBD1 might be the D (5 bases). V was cut by 6 bases and J by 7 bases, with 18 bases left in between. The V gene's germline CDR1 is SNHLY and CDR2 FYNNEI. The CDR3 loop spans 15 amino acids. The CDR3 region has the DNA TGTGCCAGCAGCGGAACGGCAGGGCCTCGTGAAAAACTGTTTTTT. This translates into CASSGTAGPREKLFF.

The genes are TRBV5-5 and TRBJ2-3, with 10 bases identical to TRBD1. CDR1 is SGHKS and CDR2 is YYEKEE in the germline V gene (reference sequence). V was pared by 5 bases and J by 7 bases, with 13 bases of the junction left unmatched. CDR3 length equals 16 residues. The CDR3 DNA reads TGTGCCAGCAGTCAAGCCGGGACAGGGGTAACAAATACGCAGTATTTT. It codes for CASSQAGTGVTNTQYF.

The rearrangement joins TRBV3-1 (or the pseudogene TRBV3-2) to TRBJ2-2; 8 bases are a match to TRBD1. V shed 2 bases and J 1 base; nucleotides not matched to a gene: 15. Germline V gene lookup returns CDR1 LGHDT and CDR2 YNNKEL (reference sequence). The CDR3 spans 20 residues. The CDR3 sequence: CASSQTKVGAGTGNTGELFF. The CDR3 DNA follows: TGTGCCAGCAGCCAAACAAAAGTGGGTGCCGGGACAGGGAACACCGGGGAGCTGTTTTTT.

V usage is TRBV19 and J usage is TRBJ2-1; 7 bases map to TRBD1. Looked up from germline, CDR1 is LNHDA and CDR2 is SQIVND (reference sequence). The CDR3 has 15 residues. The V gene end was trimmed by 4 bases and the J gene end by 5 bases; junction bases not matched to a gene: 8. In nucleotides, the CDR3 is TGTGCCAGTAGTAGGACAGGAAGGTTTGACAATGAGCAGTTCTTC. It specifies CASSRTGRFDNEQFF.

A single count supports this clone. The chain couples TRBV9 to TRBJ2-1; TRBD2 might be the D (6 bases). V lost 1 base and J 6 bases, leaving 20 bases between the germline ends. The germline CDR1 and CDR2 sequences are SGDLS and YYNGEE. The CDR3 covers 17 residues. This CDR3 reads CASSVLRDLGWGNEQFF. In nucleotides, the CDR3 is TGTGCCAGCAGCGTATTGCGGGACTTGGGGTGGGGCAATGAGCAGTTCTTC.

This clone was seen just once. The chain recombines TRBV5-1 with TRBJ1-2; D is possibly TRBD1 (5 bases). The CDR3 covers 12 residues. Germline values: CDR1 SGHRS, CDR2 YFSETQ. Trimming removed 4 bases from V and 8 bases from J, with 12 bases in between. The CDR3 sequence: CASSAGIRGYTF. CDR3 nucleotide sequence: TGCGCCAGCAGCGCAGGGATAAGAGGCTACACCTTC.

V is TRBV7-3 and J is TRBJ2-3, with D maybe TRBD1 (5 bases). CDR3 length equals 14 residues. V dropped 5 bases and J dropped 4 bases, with 13 bases sitting between them. CDR1 SGHTA and CDR2 FQGTGA come from the germline V gene. The CDR3 here is CASSPGPWADTQYF. The DNA of the CDR3 is TGTGCCAGCAGCCCAGGGCCCTGGGCAGATACGCAGTATTTT.

This chain joins TRBV29-1 and TRBJ2-7; D possibly corresponds to TRBD1 (7 bases). V lost 6 bases to trimming and J lost 5 bases, with 26 bases between them. Germline V gene data show CDR1 as SQVTM and CDR2 as ANQGSEA. CDR3 size: 16 residues. CDR3 coding DNA: TGCAGCGTCTCCTCCAGGCTGAGACAGGGAGGCCACGAGCAGTACTTC. Its protein is CSVSSRLRQGGHEQYF.

This chain connects TRBV3-1 (or the pseudogene TRBV3-2) to TRBJ2-1, with 8 bases aligning to TRBD2. The CDR3 length is 15 residues. With 1 base clipped from V and 9 bases from J, the junction kept 8 bases outside the gene matches. The germline V gene encodes CDR1 LGHDT and CDR2 YNNKEL (reference sequence). CDR3 loop: CASSQGSGGWSEQFF. DNA of the CDR3: TGTGCCAGCAGCCAAGGCTCGGGGGGGTGGAGTGAGCAGTTCTTC.

The count of this clone is one. The chain is built from TRBV7-2 and TRBJ2-1, with 13 bases identical to TRBD2. Germline V gene lookup returns CDR1 SGHTA and CDR2 FQGNSA. J gave up 8 bases and V 5 bases, and 12 bases lay outside the gene matches. The CDR3 totals 17 residues. The CDR3 nucleotides read TGTGCCAGCAGCCCACGGCCACGGACTAGCGGGAGCGATGAGCAGTTCTTC. Its translation is CASSPRPRTSGSDEQFF.

The chain is built from TRBV28 and TRBJ2-7; tentatively, D is TRBD2 (6 bases). Germline V gives CDR1 MDHEN, CDR2 SYDVKM. V was trimmed by 6 bases and J by 6 bases, leaving 18 bases between them. The CDR3 consists of 14 residues. CDR3 bases: TGTGCCAGCAGCCCTGACCGTCAGGGAGGCGAGCAGTACTTC. It encodes CASSPDRQGGEQYF.

The rearrangement links TRBV9 to TRBJ2-5, with D tentatively TRBD2 (7 bases). V was cut by 3 bases and J by 4 bases, with 19 bases left in between. The CDR3 length is 16 residues. Germline CDR1 is SGDLS and CDR2 is YYNGEE. CDR3 residues: CASSESRRGGRETQYF. Written as DNA, the CDR3 is TGTGCCAGCAGCGAGAGTCGTAGGGGGGGCCGAGAGACCCAGTACTTC.

The chain carries TRBV6-2 or TRBV6-3 and TRBJ2-7; 15 bases agree with TRBD2. V gave up 6 bases and J gave up 3 bases; unmatched junction bases: 15. The CDR3 consists of 19 residues. CDR1 MNHEY and CDR2 SVGEGT come from the germline V gene. The CDR3 loop reads CASSSPGTSGGRRYYEQYF. Written as DNA, the CDR3 is TGTGCCAGCAGCTCTCCGGGGACTAGCGGGGGGCGTCGTTACTACGAGCAGTACTTC.

The chain joins TRBV5-4 to TRBJ2-2; 10 positions match TRBD1. CDR1 is SGHNT, CDR2 YYREEE, per germline (reference sequence). Germline trimming cut 4 bases from V and 6 bases from J; bases unmatched to any gene: 6. The CDR3 consists of 15 residues. The CDR3 spells CASSGGTGVAGELFF. DNA of the CDR3: TGTGCCAGCAGCGGTGGGACAGGGGTCGCCGGGGAGCTGTTTTTT.

This rearrangement joins TRBV11-3 to TRBJ2-3; 8 bases line up with TRBD1. The CDR3 consists of 17 residues. The V and J ends lost 5 bases and 2 bases, in that order; junction bases with no gene match: 12. Germline CDR1 is SGHNT and CDR2 is YENEEA. The CDR3 sequence: CASSPRQGQKFTDTQYF. DNA of the CDR3: TGTGCCAGCAGCCCAAGACAGGGGCAGAAGTTCACAGATACGCAGTATTTT.

This chain uses TRBV12-5 with TRBJ1-2, with 7 bases aligning to TRBD1. The V gene's germline CDR1 is LGHNT and CDR2 FRNRAP. The CDR3 sequence is 15 residues long. V was clipped by 6 bases and J by 2 bases; unmatched bases: 9. The CDR3 bases are TGTGCTAGTGGGCTGATGACAGGGCCGAACTATGGCTACACCTTC. This translates into CASGLMTGPNYGYTF.

V and J are TRBV7-2 and TRBJ2-5, with D possibly TRBD2 on 5 matching bases. The germline gives CDR1 SGHTA, CDR2 FQGNSA. The CDR3 extends over 12 amino acids. The V end was cut by 3 bases, the J end by 5 bases, with 7 bases between. The CDR3 region is CASSFRGETQYF. CDR3 nucleotide sequence: TGTGCCAGCAGCTTCCGCGGGGAGACCCAGTACTTC.

This rearrangement joins TRBV7-8 to TRBJ1-2; 7 nucleotides align to TRBD1. Germline V gives CDR1 SGHVS, CDR2 FQNEAQ. With V trimmed by 5 bases and J by 6 bases, 12 bases remained unmatched. The CDR3 is made up of 15 amino acids. This CDR3 reads CASSVKRRGRDGYTF. The DNA for the CDR3 is TGTGCCAGCAGCGTAAAGAGGAGGGGGCGAGATGGCTACACCTTC.

The chain has TRBV24-1 and TRBJ1-1; 8 nucleotides line up with TRBD1. Per the germline V gene, CDR1 is KGHDR and CDR2 is SFDVKD. CDR3 size: 15 residues. V dropped 12 bases and J dropped 0; count of bases not matched to a gene: 11. CDR3 in amino acids: CADAGQDRLNTEAFF. CDR3 in DNA: TGTGCCGATGCGGGACAGGATAGACTGAACACTGAAGCTTTCTTT.

The rearrangement links TRBV4-1 to TRBJ2-3, with TRBD2 matching over 7 bases. The CDR3 covers 16 residues. After removal of 0 bases from V and 4 bases from J, the junction contained 7 bases not matched to a gene. Germline-derived CDR1 and CDR2 are MGHRA and YSYEKL. The CDR3 nucleotides are TGCGCCAGCAGCCAAGACGGGGGGAGCTTTTCAGATACGCAGTATTTT. This codes for CASSQDGGSFSDTQYF.

This clone was seen a single time. The CDR3 region is CATMGRSGANVLTF. CDR3 DNA sequence: TGTGCCACCATGGGGCGATCTGGGGCCAACGTCCTGACTTTC. J is TRBJ2-6 and V is TRBV24-1; D is possibly TRBD1 (5 bases). The V end lost 8 bases, the J end lost 1 base, and 8 bases lay between the germline ends. The germline V gene has CDR1 KGHDR and CDR2 SFDVKD. The CDR3 covers 14 residues.

The V gene is TRBV20-1, the J gene TRBJ2-7; D perhaps matches TRBD2 (6 bases). Trimming took off 3 bases at V and 1 base at J, with 13 bases between the two ends. Germline V gene lookup returns CDR1 DFQATT and CDR2 SNEGSKA (reference sequence). This CDR3 comprises 14 residues. The CDR3 sequence: CSASRDSESYEQYF. CDR3 nucleotide sequence: TGCAGTGCTAGTAGGGACTCCGAATCCTACGAGCAGTACTTC.

This clone appeared a few times. The chain combines TRBV5-1 with TRBJ1-2; possible D gene TRBD1, 5 bases. The V and J ends lost 5 bases and 5 bases respectively, with 13 bases between them. The CDR3 length is 13 residues. Per the germline V gene, CDR1 is SGHRS and CDR2 is YFSETQ. CDR3 coding DNA: TGCGCCAGCAGTAAAGGGGATCTTTATGGCTACACCTTC. Its protein is CASSKGDLYGYTF.

V usage is TRBV6-1 and J usage is TRBJ1-2; TRBD1 might be the D (6 bases). CDR1 is MNHNS and CDR2 is SASEGT in the germline V gene. This CDR3 is built from 16 residues. V lost 4 bases, J lost 2 bases, and 17 bases lay in between. As DNA, the CDR3 is TGTGCCAGCAGTGTTTCGGGGGGCCAGGCGAACTATGGCTACACCTTC. This encodes CASSVSGGQANYGYTF.

This clone was seen once. This chain connects TRBV4-2 to TRBJ2-3, with D possibly being TRBD2 (6 bases). Looked up from germline, CDR1 is LGHNA and CDR2 is YNFKEQ. CDR3 length: 16 amino acids. V lost 2 bases to trimming and J lost 1 base, with 13 bases between them. The CDR3 sequence: CASSQNKPGGTDTQYF. The CDR3 coding sequence is TGTGCCAGCAGCCAAAATAAGCCGGGGGGCACAGATACGCAGTATTTT.

V is TRBV6-5 and J is TRBJ2-3, with D possibly being TRBD1 (6 bases). Trimming cost V 6 bases and J 1 base, with 11 bases left between them. Germline values: CDR1 MNHEY, CDR2 SVGAGI. The CDR3 contains 14 residues. CDR3 nucleotide sequence: TGTGCCAGCAGCCCGACAGGTCGCACAGATACGCAGTATTTT. It translates to CASSPTGRTDTQYF.

A single count supports this clone. CDR3 sequence: CASSLGGTLKNIQYF. The CDR3 region has the DNA TGTGCCAGCAGTCTCGGGGGTACCCTAAAAAACATTCAGTACTTC. This rearrangement joins TRBV28 to TRBJ2-4, with D perhaps TRBD2 (6 bases). The V gene lost 5 bases and the J gene lost 4 bases, with 15 bases spanning the gap. The CDR3 has 15 residues. Germline lookup yields CDR1 MDHEN and CDR2 SYDVKM.

The J gene is TRBJ2-7, the V gene TRBV11-2; 11 bases are shared with TRBD1. The V gene's germline CDR1 is SGHAT and CDR2 FQNNGV. The trim removed 4 bases at V and 5 bases at J, leaving 7 bases unmatched. The CDR3 spans 15 residues. CDR3 in amino acids: CASSSRTGGFDEQYF. CDR3 DNA sequence: TGTGCCAGCAGCTCCCGGACAGGGGGCTTCGACGAGCAGTACTTC.

V gene TRBV6-5 combines with J gene TRBJ1-1; 10 bases match TRBD1. V lost 6 bases to trimming and J lost 8 bases; unmatched junction nucleotides: 6. The germline V gene has CDR1 MNHEY and CDR2 SVGAGI. This CDR3 region has 13 residues. The CDR3 DNA reads TGTGCCAGCAGAACCCCGGGACAGGGGGAAGCTTTCTTT. This sequence encodes CASRTPGQGEAFF.

This clone occurred once. The chain is built from TRBV4-2 and TRBJ2-1; 11 positions agree with TRBD2. CDR1 and CDR2 from the germline V gene are LGHNA and YNFKEQ. The CDR3 covers 16 residues. The J segment lost 9 bases and the V segment lost 3 bases, leaving 10 bases of the junction unmatched. The CDR3: CASSQLAGGTLVEQFF. DNA for the CDR3: TGTGCCAGCAGCCAGCTAGCGGGAGGTACCCTTGTTGAGCAGTTCTTC.

The chain is built from TRBV5-1 and TRBJ2-1; TRBD1 aligns across 9 bases. Germline V CDR1 and CDR2: SGHRS, YFSETQ. The CDR3 is 15 residues long. V lost 4 bases, J lost 4 bases, and 6 bases stayed unmatched. As DNA, the CDR3 is TGCGCCAGCAGCCTAGGACAGGGGATTTACAATGAGCAGTTCTTC. Translating gives CASSLGQGIYNEQFF.